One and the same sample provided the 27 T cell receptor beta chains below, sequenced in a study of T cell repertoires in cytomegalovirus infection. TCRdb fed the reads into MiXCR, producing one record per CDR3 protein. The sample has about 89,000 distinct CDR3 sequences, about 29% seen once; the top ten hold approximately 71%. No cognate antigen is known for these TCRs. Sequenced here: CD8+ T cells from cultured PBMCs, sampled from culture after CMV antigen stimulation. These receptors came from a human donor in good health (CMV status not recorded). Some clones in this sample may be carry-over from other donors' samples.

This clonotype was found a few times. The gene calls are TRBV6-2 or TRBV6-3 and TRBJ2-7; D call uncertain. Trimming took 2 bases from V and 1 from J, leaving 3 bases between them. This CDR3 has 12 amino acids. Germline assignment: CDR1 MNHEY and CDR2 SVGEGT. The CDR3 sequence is CASSYPSYEQYF. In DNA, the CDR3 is TGTGCCAGCAGTTACCCTTCCTACGAGCAGTACTTC.

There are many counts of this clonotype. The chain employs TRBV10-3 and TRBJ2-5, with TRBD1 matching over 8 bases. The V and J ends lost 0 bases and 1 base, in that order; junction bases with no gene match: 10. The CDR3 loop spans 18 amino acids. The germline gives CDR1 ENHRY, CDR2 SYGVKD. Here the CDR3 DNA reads TGTGCCATCAGTGAGTCGAGTGCAGGGGGCGCAACCCAAGAGACCCAGTACTTC. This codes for CAISESSAGGATQETQYF.

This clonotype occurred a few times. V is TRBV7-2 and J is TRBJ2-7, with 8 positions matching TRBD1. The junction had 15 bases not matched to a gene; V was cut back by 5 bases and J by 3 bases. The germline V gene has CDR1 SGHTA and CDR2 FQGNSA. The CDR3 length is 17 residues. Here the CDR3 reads CASSPKTLDRGGYEQYF. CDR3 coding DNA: TGTGCCAGCAGCCCCAAGACTTTAGACAGGGGCGGCTACGAGCAGTACTTC.

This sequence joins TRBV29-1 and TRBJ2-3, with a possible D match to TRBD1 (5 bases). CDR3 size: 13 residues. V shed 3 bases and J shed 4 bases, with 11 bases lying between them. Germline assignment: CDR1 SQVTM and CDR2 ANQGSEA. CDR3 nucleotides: TGCAGCGTTGAGCTCAGGGCCCCAGATACGCAGTATTTT. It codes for CSVELRAPDTQYF.

The CDR3 is CASSDGTGYYEQYF. Here the CDR3 DNA reads TGCGCCAGCAGTGATGGGACAGGGTACTACGAGCAGTACTTC. The chain uses TRBV10-2 and TRBJ2-7, with 9 bases identical to TRBD1. V lost 3 bases and J lost 3; bases outside the gene matches: 3. The CDR3 consists of 14 residues. CDR1 and CDR2 from the germline V gene are WSHSY and SAAADI.

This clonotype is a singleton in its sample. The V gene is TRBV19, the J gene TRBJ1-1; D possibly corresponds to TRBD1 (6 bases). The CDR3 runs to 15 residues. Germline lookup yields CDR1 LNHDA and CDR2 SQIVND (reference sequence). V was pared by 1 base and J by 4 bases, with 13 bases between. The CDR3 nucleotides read TGTGCCAGTAGTATAGCCACCGACAGGCCCACTGAAGCTTTCTTT. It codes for CASSIATDRPTEAFF.

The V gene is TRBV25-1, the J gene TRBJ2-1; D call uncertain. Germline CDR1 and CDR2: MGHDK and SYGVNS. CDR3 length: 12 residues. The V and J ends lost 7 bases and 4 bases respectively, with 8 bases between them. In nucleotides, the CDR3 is TGTGCCAGCAACCTCGGATACAATGAGCAGTTCTTC. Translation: CASNLGYNEQFF.

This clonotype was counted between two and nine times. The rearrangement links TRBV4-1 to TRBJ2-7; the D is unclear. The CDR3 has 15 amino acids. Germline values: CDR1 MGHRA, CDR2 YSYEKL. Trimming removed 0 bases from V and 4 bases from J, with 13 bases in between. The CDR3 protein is CASSQDKAEYYEQYF. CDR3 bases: TGCGCCAGCAGCCAAGATAAGGCAGAGTATTACGAGCAGTACTTC.

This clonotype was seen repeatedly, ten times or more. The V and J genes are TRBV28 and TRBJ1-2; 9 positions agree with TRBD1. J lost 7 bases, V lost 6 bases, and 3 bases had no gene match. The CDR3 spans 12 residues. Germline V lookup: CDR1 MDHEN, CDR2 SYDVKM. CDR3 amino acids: CASRGTGLGYTF. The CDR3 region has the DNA TGTGCCAGCAGGGGGACAGGGCTTGGCTACACCTTC.

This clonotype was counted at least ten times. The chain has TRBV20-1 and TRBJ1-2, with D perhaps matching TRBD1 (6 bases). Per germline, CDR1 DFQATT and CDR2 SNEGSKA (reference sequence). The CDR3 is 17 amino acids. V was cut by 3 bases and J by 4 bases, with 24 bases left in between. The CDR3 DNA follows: TGCAGTGCTAGGAAGCTGGACAGTGCCTCTTGGAGCTATGGCTACACCTTC. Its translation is CSARKLDSASWSYGYTF.

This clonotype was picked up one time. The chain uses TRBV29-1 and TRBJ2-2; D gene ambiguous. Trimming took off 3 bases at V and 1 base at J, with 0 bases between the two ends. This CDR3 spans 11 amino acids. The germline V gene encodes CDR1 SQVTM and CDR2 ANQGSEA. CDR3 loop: CSVENTGELFF. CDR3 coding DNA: TGCAGCGTTGAGAACACCGGGGAGCTGTTTTTT.

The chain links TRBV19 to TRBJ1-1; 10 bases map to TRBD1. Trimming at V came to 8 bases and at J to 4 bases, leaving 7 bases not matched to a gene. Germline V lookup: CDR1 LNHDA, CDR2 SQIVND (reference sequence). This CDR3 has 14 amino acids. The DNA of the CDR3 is TGTGCCAGTTCCCCCGGGACAGGGGTCACTGAAGCTTTCTTT. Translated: CASSPGTGVTEAFF.

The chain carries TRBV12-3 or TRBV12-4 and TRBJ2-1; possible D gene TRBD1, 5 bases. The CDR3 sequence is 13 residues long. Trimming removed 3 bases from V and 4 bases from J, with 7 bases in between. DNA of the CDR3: TGTGCCAGCAGTTTCAGACAGTACAATGAGCAGTTCTTC. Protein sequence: CASSFRQYNEQFF.

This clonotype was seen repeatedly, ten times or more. The CDR3 is CASSVDPLGRDYEQYF. CDR3 sequence (DNA): TGTGCCAGCAGTGTTGACCCCCTCGGGAGGGACTACGAGCAGTACTTC. The V call is TRBV2, the J call TRBJ2-7, with 8 bases lining up with TRBD2. The CDR3 runs 16 residues. Germline V gene sequence: CDR1 SNHLY, CDR2 FYNNEI. After removal of 4 bases from V and 3 bases from J, the junction contained 11 bases not matched to a gene.

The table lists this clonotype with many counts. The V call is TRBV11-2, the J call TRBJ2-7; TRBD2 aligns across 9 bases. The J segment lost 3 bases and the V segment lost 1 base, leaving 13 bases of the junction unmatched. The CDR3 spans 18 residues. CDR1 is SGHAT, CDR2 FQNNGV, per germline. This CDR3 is CASSLGRGGSGGIYEQYF. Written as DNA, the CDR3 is TGTGCCAGCAGCTTAGGCAGGGGGGGTAGCGGGGGTATCTACGAGCAGTACTTC. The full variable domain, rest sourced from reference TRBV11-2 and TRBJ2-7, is EAGVAQSPRYKIIEKRQSVAFWCNPISGHATLYWYQQILGQGPKLLIQFQNNGVVDDSQLPKDRFSAERLKGVDSTLKIQPAKLEDSAVYLCASSLGRGGSGGIYEQYFGPGTRLTVT.

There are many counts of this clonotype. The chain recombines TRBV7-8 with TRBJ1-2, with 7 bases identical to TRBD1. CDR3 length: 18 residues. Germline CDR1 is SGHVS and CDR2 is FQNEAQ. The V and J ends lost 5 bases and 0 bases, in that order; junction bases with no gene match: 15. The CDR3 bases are TGTGCCAGCAGCCCAGCGGGGGGGGCCGGGACAGCTAACTATGGCTACACCTTC. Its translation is CASSPAGGAGTANYGYTF. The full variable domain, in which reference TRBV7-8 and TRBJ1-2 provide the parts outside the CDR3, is GAGVSQSPRYKVAKRGQDVALRCDPISGHVSLFWYQQALGQGPEFLTYFQNEAQLDKSGLPSDRFFAERPEGSVSTLKIQRTQQEDSAVYLCASSPAGGAGTANYGYTFGSGTRLTVV.

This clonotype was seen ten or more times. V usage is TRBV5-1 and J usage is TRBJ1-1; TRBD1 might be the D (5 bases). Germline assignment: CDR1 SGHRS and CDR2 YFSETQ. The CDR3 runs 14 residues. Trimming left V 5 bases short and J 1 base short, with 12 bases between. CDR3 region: CASRLGGENTEAFF. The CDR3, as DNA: TGCGCCAGCAGACTCGGAGGGGAGAACACTGAAGCTTTCTTT.

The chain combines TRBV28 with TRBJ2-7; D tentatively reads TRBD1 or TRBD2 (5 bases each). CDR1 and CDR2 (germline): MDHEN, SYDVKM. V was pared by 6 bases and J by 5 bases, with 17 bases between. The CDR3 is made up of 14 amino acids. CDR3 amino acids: CASRGVSSYDEQYF. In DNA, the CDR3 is TGTGCCAGCAGGGGGGTTTCTAGCTACGACGAGCAGTACTTC.

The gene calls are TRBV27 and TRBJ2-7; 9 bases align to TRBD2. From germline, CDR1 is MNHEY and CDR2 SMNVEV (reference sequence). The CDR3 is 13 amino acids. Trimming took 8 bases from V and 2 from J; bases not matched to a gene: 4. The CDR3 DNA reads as TGTGCCAGCGCCGTAGCGGGGGCCTACGAGCAGTACTTC. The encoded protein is CASAVAGAYEQYF.

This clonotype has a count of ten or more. CDR3 sequence: CSVAPAGGYNEQFF. The CDR3 DNA sequence: TGCAGCGTTGCCCCAGCGGGGGGGTACAATGAGCAGTTCTTC. The chain is built from TRBV29-1 and TRBJ2-1; TRBD2 aligns across 10 bases. V was clipped by 4 bases and J by 4 bases; unmatched bases: 4. Germline assignment: CDR1 SQVTM and CDR2 ANQGSEA. The CDR3 consists of 14 residues.

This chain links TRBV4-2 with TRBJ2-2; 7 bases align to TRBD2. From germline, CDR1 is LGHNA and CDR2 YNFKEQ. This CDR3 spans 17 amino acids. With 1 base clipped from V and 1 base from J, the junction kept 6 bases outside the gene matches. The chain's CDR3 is CASSQVWAGENTGELFF. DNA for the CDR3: TGTGCCAGCAGCCAAGTTTGGGCGGGGGAGAACACCGGGGAGCTGTTTTTT.

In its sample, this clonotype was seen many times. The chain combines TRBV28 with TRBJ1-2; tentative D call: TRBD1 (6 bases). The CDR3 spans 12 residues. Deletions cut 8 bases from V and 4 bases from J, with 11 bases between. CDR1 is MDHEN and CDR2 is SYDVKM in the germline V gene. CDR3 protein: CASEEQGYGYTF. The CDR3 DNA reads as TGTGCCAGCGAGGAACAGGGCTATGGCTACACCTTC.

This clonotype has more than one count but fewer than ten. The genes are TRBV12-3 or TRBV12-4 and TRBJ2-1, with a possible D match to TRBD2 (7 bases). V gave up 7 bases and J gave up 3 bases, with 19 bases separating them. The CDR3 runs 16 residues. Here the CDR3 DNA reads TGTGCCAGCAACCGTTGGGGGGGGGCGAGCTACAATGAGCAGTTCTTC. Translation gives CASNRWGGASYNEQFF.

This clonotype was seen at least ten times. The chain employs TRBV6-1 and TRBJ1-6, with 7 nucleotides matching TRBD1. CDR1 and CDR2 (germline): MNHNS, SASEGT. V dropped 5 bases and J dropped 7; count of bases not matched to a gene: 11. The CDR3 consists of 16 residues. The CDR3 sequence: CASSRSWGTANSPLHF. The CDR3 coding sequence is TGTGCCAGCAGTCGATCTTGGGGGACAGCAAATTCACCCCTCCACTTT.

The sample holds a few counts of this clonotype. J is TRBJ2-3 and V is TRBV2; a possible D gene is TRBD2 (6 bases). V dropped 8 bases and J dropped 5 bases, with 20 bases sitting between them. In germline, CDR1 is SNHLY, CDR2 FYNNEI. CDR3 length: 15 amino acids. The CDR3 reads CASSFWGDEVDTQYF. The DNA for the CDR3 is TGTGCCAGCTCTTTCTGGGGGGATGAAGTAGATACGCAGTATTTT.

The CDR3 here is CASRDDRGGNQPQHF. The CDR3 region has the DNA TGTGCCAGTAGGGACGACAGGGGAGGCAATCAGCCCCAGCATTTT. This chain links TRBV19 with TRBJ1-5; 8 bases align to TRBD1. With V trimmed by 6 bases and J by 2 bases, 6 bases remained unmatched. Germline lookup yields CDR1 LNHDA and CDR2 SQIVND (reference sequence). The CDR3 extends over 15 amino acids.

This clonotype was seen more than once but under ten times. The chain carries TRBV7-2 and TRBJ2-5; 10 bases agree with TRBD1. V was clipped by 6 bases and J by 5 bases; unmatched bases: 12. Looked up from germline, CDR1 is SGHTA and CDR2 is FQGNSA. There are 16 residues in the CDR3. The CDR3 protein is CASSSAWTGGSETQYF. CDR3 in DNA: TGTGCCAGCAGTTCTGCTTGGACAGGGGGATCTGAGACCCAGTACTTC.